This record looks at one TCR beta chain sequence and its context. The CDR3 length is 15 residues. The V gene's germline CDR1 is SGHTA and CDR2 FQGTGA. V lost 8 bases to trimming and J lost 0 bases; unmatched junction nucleotides: 4. This specimen comes from a study of blood T cell repertoires in COVID-19. Libraries were prepared by immunoSEQ multiplex PCR; TCRdb keeps only in-frame clonotypes and omits some of them. The table records some 100,000 clones, approximately 91% of them present only once. Sample: peripheral blood. The rearrangement links TRBV7-3 to TRBJ2-1; 10 bases align to TRBD2. This receptor was obtained from a man in his fifties or sixties with acute or convalescent COVID-19. CDR3 amino acids: CASAAGGSSYNEQFF. The DNA of the CDR3 is TGTGCCAGCGCAGCGGGAGGGAGCTCCTACAATGAGCAGTTCTTC.